This T cell receptor (beta chain) came from a study of vaccination and CD4 T cells after COVID-19. This CDR3 contains 14 residues. V shed 7 bases and J shed 4 bases, with 16 bases lying between them. Germline-derived CDR1 and CDR2 are SNHLY and FYNNEI. Notes on this clonotype: The antigen is unknown.

Treatment noted: roughly ten-day PBMC culture with coronavirus spike peptide pools or control peptides (ViraFEST assay). Researchers used the Oncomine TCR Beta short-read assay to sequence DNA from cultured CD4+ T cells. Cultured CD4+ T cells were the source of extracted genomic DNA. TCRdb called the PCR reads again in MiXCR, with one record for every CDR3 protein. The data hold about 12,000 distinct CDR3 sequences, with about two thirds observed a single time. The sequencing input was CD4+ T cells from blood, cultured in vitro. The rearrangement uses TRBV2 and TRBJ1-2, with a possible D match to TRBD1 (6 bases). The sequence came from a human donor who had recovered from COVID-19. The CDR3, as DNA: TGTGCCAGCAAGATTGGGGGCTATGGCTATGGCTACACCTTC. This sequence encodes CASKIGGYGYGYTF.